A single sample is the source of the 21 T cell receptor beta chains below, sequenced in a study of long-term antiretroviral therapy in people with HIV. The libraries were made with immunoSEQ v3.0 at survey level. Sequencing was performed with immunoSEQ multiplex PCR; in TCRdb, only in-frame clones are kept and a portion is missing. The sample holds roughly 17,000 clones, roughly 89% seen once. This sample comprised unsorted PBMCs, obtained 3 years after starting antiretroviral therapy. Receptors were obtained from a man over 45 with HIV.

The J gene is TRBJ2-1, the V gene TRBV30; TRBD2 matches 8 bases. Germline V gene sequence: CDR1 GTSNPN, CDR2 SVGIG (reference sequence). Trimming took 2 bases from V and 8 from J; bases not matched to a gene: 5. The CDR3 contains 13 residues. This CDR3 is CAWSPTSDHEQFF. CDR3 DNA sequence: TGTGCCTGGAGTCCGACTAGCGACCATGAGCAGTTCTTC.

The chain combines TRBV29-1 with TRBJ2-3; weak D call: TRBD2 (6 bases). The germline gives CDR1 SQVTM, CDR2 ANQGSEA. CDR3 length equals 12 residues. The ends were cut back, 3 bases at V and 4 bases at J, with 8 bases in the middle. The CDR3 nucleotides read TGCAGCGTTGACAGGGAGGCAGATACGCAGTATTTT. Translating it yields CSVDREADTQYF.

This chain links TRBV19 with TRBJ2-2, with D maybe TRBD2 (5 bases). The germline V and J ends were trimmed by 7 bases and 3 bases, with 12 bases remaining between them. The CDR3 loop spans 14 amino acids. The V gene's germline CDR1 is LNHDA and CDR2 SQIVND (reference sequence). The CDR3 region has the DNA TGTGCCAGTAACCCCGGACTTCACACCGGGGAGCTGTTTTTT. It yields the protein CASNPGLHTGELFF.

The V and J genes are TRBV13 and TRBJ2-7; D is tentatively TRBD1 or TRBD2 (5 bases each). This CDR3 is 14 amino acids long. V lost 3 bases to trimming and J lost 1 base, with 10 bases between them. Per the germline V gene, CDR1 is PRHDT and CDR2 is FYEKMQ (reference sequence). This CDR3 reads CASSFGTASYEQYF. The DNA of the CDR3 is TGTGCCAGCAGCTTCGGGACGGCTTCCTACGAGCAGTACTTC.

This clone was detected once. The chain has TRBV5-4 and TRBJ1-1; D might be TRBD1 (5 bases). This CDR3 has 13 amino acids. Per the germline V gene, CDR1 is SGHNT and CDR2 is YYREEE (reference sequence). Trimming removed 4 bases from V and 0 bases from J, with 7 bases in between. The CDR3 spells CASSLTVNTEAFF. As DNA, the CDR3 is TGTGCCAGCAGCCTGACAGTGAACACTGAAGCTTTCTTT.

The chain recombines TRBV11-2 with TRBJ1-5; TRBD1 matches at 9 bases. Germline V gene lookup returns CDR1 SGHAT and CDR2 FQNNGV. The junction had 7 bases not matched to a gene; V was cut back by 1 base and J by 6 bases. There are 16 residues in the CDR3. The CDR3 DNA is TGTGCCAGCAGCTTAGTAAGGGACAGGGTATCTCAGCCCCAGCATTTT. The encoded protein is CASSLVRDRVSQPQHF.

Written as DNA, the CDR3 is TGCGCCAGCAGCCAAGTGGAGTTTAGCGGTACGCAGTATTTT. This codes for CASSQVEFSGTQYF. The chain recombines TRBV4-3 with TRBJ2-3, with a possible D match to TRBD2 (6 bases). This CDR3 spans 14 amino acids. The V and J ends lost 1 base and 8 bases respectively, with 13 bases between them. Germline lookup yields CDR1 LGHNA and CDR2 YSLEER.

This clone was counted a single time. This chain joins TRBV6-5 and TRBJ2-7, with D perhaps TRBD1 (6 bases). The V gene's germline CDR1 is MNHEY and CDR2 SVGAGI. V was cut by 5 bases and J by 2 bases, with 10 bases left in between. The CDR3 consists of 13 residues. CDR3 DNA sequence: TGTGCCAGCAGTAGGGGACAAGCCTACGAGCAGTACTTC. It specifies CASSRGQAYEQYF.

This chain joins TRBV29-1 and TRBJ2-7; the D call may be TRBD1 or TRBD2 (5 bases each). Germline V lookup: CDR1 SQVTM, CDR2 ANQGSEA. Trimming stripped 6 bases from V and 5 bases from J, with 20 bases between. This CDR3 has 14 amino acids. CDR3 sequence (DNA): TGCAGCGTCCACCTAGGTGGGGGATCCGACGAGCAGTACTTC. Translated, it gives CSVHLGGGSDEQYF.

V is TRBV6-5 and J is TRBJ2-1, with TRBD2 matching over 9 bases. The length of the CDR3 is 16 residues. Trimming took 0 bases from V and 9 from J; bases not matched to a gene: 9. Germline V gene sequence: CDR1 MNHEY, CDR2 SVGAGI. The CDR3 here is CASSYSKAGGLGEQFF. In DNA form, the CDR3 reads TGTGCCAGCAGTTACTCGAAAGCGGGGGGCCTTGGTGAGCAGTTCTTC.

This chain uses TRBV11-3 with TRBJ2-1; 13 bases are a match to TRBD2. CDR3 length equals 18 residues. Germline CDR1 reads SGHNT; CDR2 reads YENEEA. Trimming removed 2 bases from V and 0 bases from J; junction bases left unmatched: 4. The CDR3 DNA reads as TGTGCCAGCAGCTTAACTAGCGGGGGGGCAAGCTCCTACAATGAGCAGTTCTTC. Translated: CASSLTSGGASSYNEQFF. The variable domain in full, completed from reference TRBV11-3 and TRBJ2-1, reads EAGVVQSPRYKIIEKKQPVAFWCNPISGHNTLYWYLQNLGQGPELLIRYENEEAVDDSQLPKDRFSAERLKGVDSTLKIQPAELGDSAVYLCASSLTSGGASSYNEQFFGPGTRLTVL.

This clone was counted between two and nine times. The chain couples TRBV19 to TRBJ1-5; D not certain. V was cut by 2 bases and J by 0 bases, with 8 bases left in between. This CDR3 has 15 amino acids. Looked up from germline, CDR1 is LNHDA and CDR2 is SQIVND (reference sequence). For the CDR3, the DNA is TGTGCCAGTAGTATACTAGTCGCTAGCAATCAGCCCCAGCATTTT. Translated, it gives CASSILVASNQPQHF.

J is TRBJ2-3 and V is TRBV2; either TRBD1 or TRBD2 may fit D (5 bases each). The CDR3 loop spans 18 amino acids. Trimming removed 4 bases at V and 0 bases at J, with 20 bases between. Germline CDR1 is SNHLY and CDR2 is FYNNEI. The CDR3: CASSAERDRPSSTDTQYF. CDR3 in DNA: TGTGCCAGCAGTGCGGAGAGGGACCGCCCGTCTAGCACAGATACGCAGTATTTT. The complete variable domain, with remaining parts taken from reference TRBV2 and TRBJ2-3, reads EPEVTQTPSHQVTQMGQEVILRCVPISNHLYFYWYRQILGQKVEFLVSFYNNEISEKSEIFDDQFSVERPDGSNFTLKIRSTKLEDSAMYFCASSAERDRPSSTDTQYFGPGTRLTVL.

This rearrangement joins TRBV27 to TRBJ1-1, with 7 bases identical to TRBD1. Germline V gene data show CDR1 as MNHEY and CDR2 as SMNVEV (reference sequence). The CDR3 runs 14 residues. The trim removed 5 bases at V and 4 bases at J, leaving 7 bases unmatched. CDR3: CASSPGTAFTEAFF. In DNA, the CDR3 is TGTGCCAGCAGTCCAGGGACAGCGTTCACTGAAGCTTTCTTT.

The chain joins TRBV5-1 to TRBJ2-5; D uncertain. The CDR3 contains 12 residues. With 0 bases removed from V and 1 base from J, the gap between germline ends came to 1 base. Germline V lookup: CDR1 SGHRS, CDR2 YFSETQ. CDR3 region: CASSLVQETQYF. As DNA, the CDR3 is TGCGCCAGCAGCTTGGTCCAAGAGACCCAGTACTTC. The whole variable domain, remainder taken from reference TRBV5-1 and TRBJ2-5, is KAGVTQTPRYLIKTRGQQVTLSCSPISGHRSVSWYQQTPGQGLQFLFEYFSETQRNKGNFPGRFSGRQFSNSRSEMNVSTLELGDSALYLCASSLVQETQYFGPGTRLLVL.

The CDR3 DNA is TGTGCCAGCAGCCCCCAGCGGGGGCTCCCCTACGAGCAGTACTTC. Its protein product is CASSPQRGLPYEQYF. V and J are TRBV6-5 and TRBJ2-7; 8 bases are shared with TRBD2. CDR3 length equals 15 residues. CDR1 and CDR2 (germline): MNHEY, SVGAGI. Unmatched junction bases numbered 9, after V lost 6 bases and J lost 2 bases.

V usage is TRBV27 and J usage is TRBJ2-7; no definite D call. The CDR3 extends over 13 amino acids. Per germline, CDR1 MNHEY and CDR2 SMNVEV (reference sequence). Trimming cost V 6 bases and J 1 base, with 10 bases left between them. CDR3 nucleotides: TGTGCCAGCAGAGGAACTGGTTCCTACGAGCAGTACTTC. Encoded protein: CASRGTGSYEQYF.

V usage is TRBV5-5 and J usage is TRBJ2-3; 9 nucleotides line up with TRBD1. The J segment lost 4 bases and the V segment lost 4 bases, leaving 10 bases of the junction unmatched. Germline CDR1 is SGHKS and CDR2 is YYEKEE (reference sequence). The CDR3 totals 16 residues. In DNA form, the CDR3 reads TGTGCCAGCAGCCTGCGGACAGGGGTGGTGGCAGATACGCAGTATTTT. This sequence encodes CASSLRTGVVADTQYF.

The chain employs TRBV6-1 and TRBJ2-7, with D hard to call. The CDR3 length is 13 residues. From germline, CDR1 is MNHNS and CDR2 SASEGT. V lost 6 bases, J lost 0 bases, and 9 bases lay in between. CDR3 nucleotides: TGTGCCAGCAGCTTTCTTAGCTCCTACGAGCAGTACTTC. Protein: CASSFLSSYEQYF.

This clone was seen once. The chain joins TRBV5-4 to TRBJ2-7; D gene unclear. CDR3 size: 13 residues. The V gene's germline CDR1 is SGHNT and CDR2 YYREEE (reference sequence). Trimming left V 1 base short and J 5 bases short, with 10 bases between. CDR3 protein: CASSLIKHDEQYF. The DNA of the CDR3 is TGTGCCAGCAGCTTGATCAAGCACGACGAGCAGTACTTC.

The gene calls are TRBV19 and TRBJ1-6, with D tentatively TRBD1 (5 bases). This CDR3 is 13 amino acids long. The germline V and J ends were trimmed by 5 bases and 9 bases, with 11 bases remaining between them. Germline assignment: CDR1 LNHDA and CDR2 SQIVND (reference sequence). The CDR3, as DNA: TGTGCCAGTAGTCAACAGGCAGGTTCACCCCTCCACTTT. This sequence encodes CASSQQAGSPLHF.